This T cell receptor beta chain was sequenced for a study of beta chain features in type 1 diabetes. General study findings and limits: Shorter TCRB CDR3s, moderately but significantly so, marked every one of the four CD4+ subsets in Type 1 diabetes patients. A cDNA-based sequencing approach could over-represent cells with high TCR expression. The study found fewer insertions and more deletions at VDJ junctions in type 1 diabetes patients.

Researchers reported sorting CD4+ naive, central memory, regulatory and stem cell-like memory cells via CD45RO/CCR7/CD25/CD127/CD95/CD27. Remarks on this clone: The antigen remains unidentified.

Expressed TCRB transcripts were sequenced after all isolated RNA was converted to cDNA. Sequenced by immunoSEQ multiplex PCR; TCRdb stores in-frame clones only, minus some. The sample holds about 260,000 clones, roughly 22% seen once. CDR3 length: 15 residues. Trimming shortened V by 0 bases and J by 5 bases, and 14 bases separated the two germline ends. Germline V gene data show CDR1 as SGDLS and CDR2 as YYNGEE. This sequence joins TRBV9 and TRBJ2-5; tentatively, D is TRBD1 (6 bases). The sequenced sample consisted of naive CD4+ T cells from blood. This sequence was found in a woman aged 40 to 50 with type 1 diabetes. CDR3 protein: CASSVGGQGTETQYF. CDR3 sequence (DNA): TGTGCCAGCAGCGTAGGAGGCCAGGGGACGGAGACCCAGTACTTC. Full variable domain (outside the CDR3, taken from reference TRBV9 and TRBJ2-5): DSGVTQTPKHLITATGQRVTLRCSPRSGDLSVYWYQQSLDQGLQFLIQYYNGEERAKGNILERFSAQQFPDLHSELNLSSLELGDSALYFCASSVGGQGTETQYFGPGTRLLVL.